Listed below are T cell receptor beta chains from one sample, sequenced in a study of shared clonotypes between healthy human individuals. Profiled with immunoSEQ multiplex PCR; TCRdb holds only in-frame clones, not every one. The top ten hold about 13% of the sample, which has over 400,000 clones, 81% seen once. What was sequenced was PBMCs. Receptors originate from a woman aged 35 to 49 in good health. Some clones in this sample may be carry-over from other donors' samples. CDR3s leave out the opening cysteine and the closing phenylalanine or tryptophan. D genes are given only for firm matches.

j_call cdr3_length d_call v_call cdr3_aa
TRBJ2-3 13 TRBD1 TRBV15 ATSRAGGTTDTQY
TRBJ2-2 10 TRBD1 TRBV6-5 ASDRGDGELF
TRBJ2-1 14 . TRBV6-5 ASSYLTRGSYNEQF
TRBJ2-2 13 . TRBV10-3 AISPPGQNTGELF
TRBJ2-3 17 TRBD2 TRBV7-2 ASSLAQDWREGITDTQY
TRBJ2-3 12 . TRBV29-1 SVGRGLSTDTQY
TRBJ1-1 10 . TRBV5-3 ASSPTTGFAF
TRBJ1-1 12 . TRBV5-1 ASSLGVLNTEAF
TRBJ2-7 15 . TRBV5-1 ASSLRPAVQGSYEQY
TRBJ2-1 13 TRBD2 TRBV4-1 ASSRGTSGYNEQF
TRBJ1-2 11 . TRBV5-1 ASSKDANYGYT
TRBJ2-1 9 . TRBV6-5 ASRAAEIEF
TRBJ1-1 12 . TRBV7-3 ASSLQGPGTEAF
TRBJ2-3 13 TRBD1 TRBV6-1 ASTLGTGDTDTQY
TRBJ2-5 10 . TRBV5-6 ASSFLKETQY
TRBJ2-1 14 . TRBV29-1 SVGGRGLGHYNEQF
TRBJ1-3 13 TRBD1 TRBV9 ASSVEGARGNTIY
TRBJ2-7 13 . TRBV5-4 ASSLEGGYGYEQY
TRBJ2-1 14 . TRBV19 ASSIPGPSSYNEQF
TRBJ1-2 13 . TRBV21-1 ASSRSDRAGYGYT
TRBJ2-3 16 TRBD2 TRBV4-3 ASSQDFGLAAYTDTQY
TRBJ2-2 11 . TRBV11-2 ASSPLVGGELF
TRBJ2-2 15 TRBD2 TRBV19 ASRIGLAGGDTGELF
TRBJ1-2 11 . TRBV2 ASSEVRPYGYT
TRBJ1-2 11 . TRBV2 ASSPDGAYGYT
TRBJ2-7 11 . TRBV14 ASSPGSSYEQY
TRBJ2-3 12 TRBD1 TRBV5-8 ASDRGRRADTQY
TRBJ2-1 12 . TRBV5-1 ASSLGPTYNEQF
TRBJ1-2 15 TRBD1 TRBV27 ASSSYAGSGQGFGYT
TRBJ2-1 13 TRBD2 TRBV18 ASSAGLAGDNEQF
TRBJ1-4 15 TRBD1 TRBV7-8 ASSPWGQRFTNEKLF
TRBJ1-1 13 TRBD1 TRBV7-6 ASSSRTGPNTEAF
TRBJ2-7 11 . TRBV28 ASSLPATYEQY
TRBJ2-3 11 . TRBV5-4 ASSWNQQDTQY
TRBJ2-1 12 . TRBV4-3 ASSPARAGGEQF
TRBJ1-1 12 . TRBV18 ASSPEGVNTEAF
TRBJ2-7 16 TRBD2 TRBV28 ASTGGLAEKNGYYEQY
TRBJ2-3 12 . TRBV29-1 SGQEGAPTDTQY
. 11 . TRBV7-2 ASRRDGSYEQY
TRBJ2-7 13 . TRBV7-8 ASSGLGWAGNEQY
TRBJ2-1 8 . TRBV1 TSSPGGQF
TRBJ2-7 11 . TRBV6-1 ASHNKVEYEQY
TRBJ2-5 14 TRBD2 TRBV7-6 ASSLSRAGAGETQY
TRBJ2-3 12 . TRBV9 ASSVEAGLNTQY
TRBJ2-5 13 . TRBV5-4 ASSTSGDPGETQY
TRBJ2-1 13 TRBD2 TRBV18 ASSPPTSGYNEQF
TRBJ1-2 10 TRBD1 TRBV5-8 ASSLTDRGYT
TRBJ2-5 15 . TRBV28 ASSLPGSARSRETQY
TRBJ1-2 8 . TRBV19 ARTANGYT
TRBJ2-5 11 . TRBV12-5 ASGPGGTETQY
TRBJ1-1 12 . TRBV6-1 ASSEGPFNTEAF
TRBJ2-6 14 . TRBV28 ASSPPGGSGANVLT
TRBJ2-3 13 . TRBV7-3 ASSLKGLRADTQY
TRBJ2-7 17 TRBD2 TRBV27 ASSFGAARASGSSYEQY
TRBJ1-2 11 . TRBV7-9 ASSRDTNYGYT
TRBJ2-1 11 . TRBV28 ASRRYTYNEQF
TRBJ2-1 14 . TRBV18 ASSPPTGQGDNEQF
TRBJ1-1 12 . TRBV5-6 ASSLGGPDPEAF
TRBJ2-7 14 TRBD2 TRBV4-2 ASSQDGAGANYEQY
TRBJ2-2 14 . TRBV4-2 ASSQEDLSPTGELF